One sample yielded the 21 T cell receptor beta chains listed below, sequenced in a study of cytomegalovirus exposure and HLA in healthy donors. The PCR ran on 60 Vbeta and 13 Jbeta primers. Sequencing used immunoSEQ multiplex PCR; TCRdb keeps in-frame clones, though not all of them. The sample includes approximately 130,000 clones, about 75% of them seen just once. The sequenced sample was PBMCs. The receptor set was obtained from a woman aged 40 to 49 in good health and CMV-seropositive.

The genes are TRBV5-1 and TRBJ1-2; D may be TRBD1 (5 bases). V was pared by 7 bases and J by 6 bases, with 10 bases between. CDR1 is SGHRS and CDR2 is YFSETQ in the germline V gene. There are 11 residues in the CDR3. CDR3 sequence: CASSRGDGYTF. DNA for the CDR3: TGCGCCAGCTCCCGGGGGGATGGCTACACCTTC.

This rearrangement joins TRBV4-2 to TRBJ2-4; the match to TRBD2 covers 10 bases. CDR1 LGHNA and CDR2 YNFKEQ come from the germline V gene. CDR3 size: 17 residues. After removal of 1 base from V and 6 bases from J, the junction contained 9 bases not matched to a gene. CDR3 region: CASSQGPSGSLGNIQYF. In nucleotides, the CDR3 is TGTGCCAGCAGCCAAGGCCCTAGCGGGAGTTTGGGAAACATTCAGTACTTC.

V is TRBV4-3 and J is TRBJ1-2; 7 bases are shared with TRBD1. With 0 bases clipped from V and 6 bases from J, the junction kept 10 bases outside the gene matches. The CDR3 is made up of 16 amino acids. Per germline, CDR1 LGHNA and CDR2 YSLEER. The CDR3 nucleotides are TGCGCCAGCAGCCAAGAGCCGACAGGGCGCTTGGATGGCTACACCTTC. Translated: CASSQEPTGRLDGYTF.

This clone was found a few times. This chain connects TRBV25-1 to TRBJ2-6, with D possibly being TRBD2 (5 bases). V dropped 4 bases and J dropped 3 bases, with 10 bases sitting between them. This CDR3 has 15 residues. Germline CDR1 MGHDK, CDR2 SYGVNS. The CDR3 here is CASSAPGIGANVLTF. The CDR3 DNA follows: TGTGCCAGCAGTGCTCCGGGGATTGGGGCCAACGTCCTGACTTTC.

In this sample, this clone turned up once. The chain combines TRBV25-1 with TRBJ1-1; D is undetermined. The germline V gene has CDR1 MGHDK and CDR2 SYGVNS. The CDR3 has 14 residues. V lost 7 bases and J lost 11, with 23 bases in between. CDR3 coding DNA: TGTGCCAGCACTCTGCCGTTTTTCTGGTCGGGGGCTTTCTTT. It codes for CASTLPFFWSGAFF. Based on the CDR3 plus reference TRBV25-1 and TRBJ1-1, the full variable domain is EADIYQTPRYLVIGTGKKITLECSQTMGHDKMYWYQQDPGMELHLIHYSYGVNSTEKGDLSSESTVSRIRTEHFPLTLESARPSHTSQYLCASTLPFFWSGAFFGQGTRLTVV.

The V and J genes are TRBV6-5 and TRBJ1-2; possible D gene TRBD1, 5 bases. Between the trimmed V and J ends, which lost 8 bases and 7 bases, there was a span of 14 bases. Germline V CDR1 and CDR2: MNHEY, SVGAGI. The length of the CDR3 is 12 residues. The CDR3 DNA sequence: TGTGCCAGCTGGGGAGGGGCAGGTGGCTACACCTTC. Translated, it gives CASWGGAGGYTF.

The genes are TRBV5-5 and TRBJ2-7, with TRBD2 identical over 8 bases. The CDR3 runs 14 residues. Germline V CDR1 and CDR2: SGHKS, YYEKEE (reference sequence). Trimming removed 4 bases from V and 2 bases from J; junction bases left unmatched: 5. CDR3 coding DNA: TGTGCCAGCAGCCCACCGGGACTAGCCTACGAGCAGTACTTC. This encodes CASSPPGLAYEQYF.

The chain carries TRBV19 and TRBJ1-1, with a tentative D call TRBD1 (5 bases). Germline V gene data show CDR1 as LNHDA and CDR2 as SQIVND (reference sequence). The CDR3 consists of 14 residues. The germline V and J ends were trimmed by 4 bases and 5 bases, with 14 bases remaining between them. The CDR3 sequence is CASSREGRGTEAFF. In nucleotides, the CDR3 is TGTGCCAGTAGTAGGGAGGGGCGAGGGACTGAAGCTTTCTTT.

The CDR3 sequence: CASSSGQGDTEAFF. The DNA for the CDR3 is TGTGCCAGCAGTTCAGGGCAGGGTGACACTGAAGCTTTCTTT. The V call is TRBV28, the J call TRBJ1-1; D is possibly TRBD1 (5 bases). CDR3 length: 14 amino acids. CDR1 and CDR2 from the germline V gene are MDHEN and SYDVKM. V lost 4 bases and J lost 3, with 12 bases in between. The full variable domain, completed using reference TRBV28 and TRBJ1-1, is DVKVTQSSRYLVKRTGEKVFLECVQDMDHENMFWYRQDPGLGLRLIYFSYDVKMKEKGDIPEGYSVSREKKERFSLILESASTNQTSMYLCASSSGQGDTEAFFGQGTRLTVV.

The V gene is TRBV28, the J gene TRBJ2-1, with D perhaps matching TRBD2 (5 bases). The CDR3 loop spans 14 amino acids. Germline CDR1 is MDHEN and CDR2 is SYDVKM. With 8 bases removed from V and 4 bases from J, the gap between germline ends came to 15 bases. In DNA, the CDR3 is TGTGCCAGCTGTAGGGCGGGTGCTTACAATGAGCAGTTCTTC. This encodes CASCRAGAYNEQFF.

This rearrangement joins TRBV7-9 to TRBJ2-3; 7 bases fit TRBD2. The germline CDR1 and CDR2 sequences are SEHNR and FQNEAQ (reference sequence). V lost 2 bases, J lost 5 bases, and 4 bases stayed unmatched. CDR3 length: 14 residues. CDR3 DNA sequence: TGTGCCAGCAGCTTAACAGCGGGGAGAGATACGCAGTATTTT. As protein: CASSLTAGRDTQYF.

The rearrangement links TRBV5-1 to TRBJ1-1; D remains unclear. The CDR3 has 15 amino acids. Germline loops: CDR1 SGHRS, CDR2 YFSETQ. The V and J ends lost 2 bases and 0 bases respectively, with 11 bases between them. The CDR3 DNA is TGCGCCAGCAGCTTATCAGGACTGGTGAACACTGAAGCTTTCTTT. Amino acids: CASSLSGLVNTEAFF.

The chain couples TRBV29-1 to TRBJ1-2; 7 nucleotides align to TRBD1. CDR1 and CDR2 (germline): SQVTM, ANQGSEA. The V segment lost 6 bases and the J segment 8 bases; nucleotides outside the gene matches: 12. The CDR3 runs 13 residues. The DNA of the CDR3 is TGCAGCGTCGCCCAGGACAGGATGGACGGCTACACCTTC. Encoded protein: CSVAQDRMDGYTF.

This clone has just a few counts. The V and J genes are TRBV27 and TRBJ2-1; 9 bases fit TRBD2. There are 19 residues in the CDR3. With V trimmed by 7 bases and J by 0 bases, 16 bases remained unmatched. Germline CDR1 reads MNHEY; CDR2 reads SMNVEV (reference sequence). This chain's CDR3 is CASTLSYLLAGSSYNEQFF. CDR3 nucleotides: TGTGCCAGCACCCTATCTTATCTACTAGCGGGCTCCTCCTACAATGAGCAGTTCTTC.

V and J are TRBV28 and TRBJ1-1; no firm D call. The germline V gene has CDR1 MDHEN and CDR2 SYDVKM. Trimming removed 6 bases at V and 4 bases at J, with 21 bases between. This CDR3 contains 16 residues. The CDR3, as DNA: TGTGCCAGCAGGCCGGCGTGGGAGTATTCGCGCACTGAAGCTTTCTTT. Translated: CASRPAWEYSRTEAFF.

The rearrangement joins TRBV4-2 to TRBJ2-5, with D perhaps TRBD1 (6 bases). Germline CDR1 is LGHNA and CDR2 is YNFKEQ. V lost 3 bases and J lost 5, with 10 bases in between. The CDR3 runs 13 residues. The DNA for the CDR3 is TGTGCCAGCAGCCAGGGGGCAGGGGAGACCCAGTACTTC. Its translation is CASSQGAGETQYF.

V usage is TRBV19 and J usage is TRBJ1-1; 7 nucleotides align to TRBD1. The germline V gene encodes CDR1 LNHDA and CDR2 SQIVND (reference sequence). Trimming cost V 9 bases and J 6 bases; bases outside gene matches: 4. CDR3 size: 11 residues. The CDR3: CASRRGAEAFF. The CDR3 DNA sequence: TGTGCCAGCCGCAGGGGGGCTGAAGCTTTCTTT.

The chain combines TRBV9 with TRBJ1-2; D possibly corresponds to TRBD1 (6 bases). The CDR3 has 16 residues. The germline gives CDR1 SGDLS, CDR2 YYNGEE. V was clipped by 0 bases and J by 9 bases, with 21 bases between them. The CDR3 loop is CASSVDPDSEGGSYTF. The CDR3 DNA follows: TGTGCCAGCAGCGTAGATCCGGACAGTGAAGGTGGTAGCTACACCTTC. The full variable domain, its missing parts supplied by reference TRBV9 and TRBJ1-2, is DSGVTQTPKHLITATGQRVTLRCSPRSGDLSVYWYQQSLDQGLQFLIQYYNGEERAKGNILERFSAQQFPDLHSELNLSSLELGDSALYFCASSVDPDSEGGSYTFGSGTRLTVV.

This clone has just one count. The chain joins TRBV30 to TRBJ2-7, with 7 positions matching TRBD2. V shed 3 bases and J 6 bases; nucleotides not matched to a gene: 11. Germline V gene data show CDR1 as GTSNPN and CDR2 as SVGIG (reference sequence). The CDR3 sequence is 14 residues long. The CDR3 region is CAWRLAGPLPEQYF. Here the CDR3 DNA reads TGTGCCTGGAGGTTAGCGGGTCCCCTCCCCGAGCAGTACTTC.

This clone has a single count. This chain links TRBV7-8 with TRBJ2-7; 12 bases line up with TRBD2. With V trimmed by 5 bases and J by 5 bases, 10 bases remained unmatched. The CDR3 runs to 16 residues. Germline CDR1 is SGHVS and CDR2 is FQNEAQ. CDR3 sequence reads: CASSEIRTSGINEQYF. CDR3 nucleotides: TGTGCCAGCAGCGAAATTCGGACTAGCGGGATCAACGAGCAGTACTTC. Combining the CDR3 with reference TRBV7-8 and TRBJ2-7 gives the whole variable domain GAGVSQSPRYKVAKRGQDVALRCDPISGHVSLFWYQQALGQGPEFLTYFQNEAQLDKSGLPSDRFFAERPEGSVSTLKIQRTQQEDSAVYLCASSEIRTSGINEQYFGPGTRLTVT.

This clone showed up just a few times. The CDR3 is CASSLAGTGFHEQYF. The CDR3 DNA reads as TGTGCCAGCAGCCTTGCCGGGACAGGGTTTCACGAGCAGTACTTC. This chain joins TRBV7-6 and TRBJ2-7; TRBD1 agrees at 9 bases. The CDR3 has 15 residues. J lost 5 bases, V lost 5 bases, and 10 bases had no gene match. The germline CDR1 and CDR2 sequences are SGHVS and FNYEAQ.